This T cell receptor (beta chain) was sequenced for a study of blood T cell repertoires in COVID-19. At the level of the study: The United States, Italy and Spain were the sources of the acute and convalescent COVID-19 samples.

The assay was immunoSEQ multiplex PCR, and TCRdb's table has in-frame clones only and misses some. The sample records more than 200,000 clones, more than 75% being singletons. The V gene lost 1 base and the J gene lost 1 base, with 8 bases spanning the gap. Germline CDR1 and CDR2: SEHNR and FQNEAQ (reference sequence). This CDR3 spans 15 amino acids. The TCR was taken from a woman aged 50 to 60 who had recovered from COVID-19. The material sequenced was PBMCs or T cells enriched from blood (not recorded which). The chain is built from TRBV7-9 and TRBJ1-5; weak D call: TRBD1 (5 bases). The CDR3 sequence: CASSLGGTSNQPQHF. CDR3 bases: TGTGCCAGCAGCTTAGGGGGCACAAGCAATCAGCCCCAGCATTTT.